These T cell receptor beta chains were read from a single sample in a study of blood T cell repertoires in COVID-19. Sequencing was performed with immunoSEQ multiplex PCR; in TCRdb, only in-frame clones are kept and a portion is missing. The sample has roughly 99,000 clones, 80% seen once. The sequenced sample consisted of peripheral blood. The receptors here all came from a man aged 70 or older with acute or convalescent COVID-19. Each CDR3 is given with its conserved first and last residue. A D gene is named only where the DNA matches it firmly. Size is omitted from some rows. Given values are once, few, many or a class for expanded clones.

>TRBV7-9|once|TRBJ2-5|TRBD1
TGTGCCAGCAGCTTAGGACAGGGGATCGAGACCCAGTACTTC
CASSLGQGIETQYF
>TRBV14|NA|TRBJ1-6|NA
TGTGCCAGCAGCCAAGATGTTGTCGGGGGTTGGAATTCACCCCTCCACTTT
CASSQDVVGGWNSPLHF
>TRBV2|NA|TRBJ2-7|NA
TGTGCCAGCAGTGACCGCGGCAGCTCCTACGAGCAGTACTTC
CASSDRGSSYEQYF
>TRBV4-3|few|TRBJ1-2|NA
TGCGCCAGCAGCCAAGATGGGGCAGGCTATGGCTACACCTTC
CASSQDGAGYGYTF
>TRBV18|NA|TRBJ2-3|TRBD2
TGTGCCAGCTCACCAGGGGGGGACCGCACAGATACGCAGTATTTT
CASSPGGDRTDTQYF
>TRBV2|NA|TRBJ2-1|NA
TGTGCCAGCAGCGTACAGAATGAGCAGTTCTTC
CASSVQNEQFF
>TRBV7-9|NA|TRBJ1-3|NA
TGTGCCAGCAGCTCCCCCAGGGACACCATATATTTT
CASSSPRDTIYF
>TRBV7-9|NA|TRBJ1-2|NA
TGTGCCAGCAGCTCAGTTGAGTTGGGAGACTATGGCTACACCTTC
CASSSVELGDYGYTF
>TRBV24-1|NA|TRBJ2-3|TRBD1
TGTGCCACCAGTGATCGATCCACAGGGGGGCAGTATTTT
CATSDRSTGGQYF
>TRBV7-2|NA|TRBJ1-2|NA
TGTGCCAGCGGCCCCCCCCAGGGGAGGGATGGCTACACCTTC
CASGPPQGRDGYTF
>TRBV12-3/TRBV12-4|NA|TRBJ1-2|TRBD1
TGTGCCAGCAGCCGTGGACAGGTCGATGGCTACACCTTC
CASSRGQVDGYTF
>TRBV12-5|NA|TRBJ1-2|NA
TGTGCTAGTGGTTTGGTACCCGAGGGAGGGGATGGCTACACCTTC
CASGLVPEGGDGYTF
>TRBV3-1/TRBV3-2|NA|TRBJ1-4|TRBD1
TGTGCCAGCAGCCTCCTAGGGGGCGATGAAAAACTGTTTTTT
CASSLLGGDEKLFF
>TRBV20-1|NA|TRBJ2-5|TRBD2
TGCAGTGCTAGTGGGAGTAGCGGGGGGGCCGAGGAGACCCAGTACTTC
CSASGSSGGAEETQYF
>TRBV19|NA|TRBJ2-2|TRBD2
TGTGCCAGTAGCCCCTCCTCCGGGACTAGCGGGGGGGCCTTCACCGGGGAGCTGTTTTTT
CASSPSSGTSGGAFTGELFF
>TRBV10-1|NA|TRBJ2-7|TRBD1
TGCGCCAGCAGTGAGCCCCACTTAAGACAGGGCAACGAGCAGTACTTC
CASSEPHLRQGNEQYF
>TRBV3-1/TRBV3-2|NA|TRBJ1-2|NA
TGTGCCAGCAGCCAAGGGACAACAGGCTACACCTTC
CASSQGTTGYTF
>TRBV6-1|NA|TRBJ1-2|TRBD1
TGTGCCAGCAGTGACGACAGGGGGGCTGGCTACACCTTC
CASSDDRGAGYTF
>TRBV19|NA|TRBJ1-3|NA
TGTGCCAGTAGCATAACGGGTCTCGGAAACACCATATATTTT
CASSITGLGNTIYF
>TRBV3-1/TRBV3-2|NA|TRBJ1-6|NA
TGTGCCAGCAGCCAAGTGGCGGGCTCCTATAATTCACCCCTCCACTTT
CASSQVAGSYNSPLHF
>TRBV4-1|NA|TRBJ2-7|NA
TGCGCCAGCAGCCCTCAGGGTATCATCGGCCCCTCCGAGCAGTACTTC
CASSPQGIIGPSEQYF
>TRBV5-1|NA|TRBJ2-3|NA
TGCGCCAGCGGGACATCAGACACAGATACGCAGTATTTT
CASGTSDTDTQYF
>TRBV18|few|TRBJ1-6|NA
TGTGCCAGCTCACGAGGATCGAGACAGGATAATTCACCCCTCCACTTT
CASSRGSRQDNSPLHF
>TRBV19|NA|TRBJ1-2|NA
TGTGCCAGTAGTATAGATGGCGGCAGGAGGTTGGGCTACACCTTC
CASSIDGGRRLGYTF
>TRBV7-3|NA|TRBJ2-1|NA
TGTGCCAGCAGCTTAGGGGCAGCAACCTACAATGAGCAGTTCTTC
CASSLGAATYNEQFF
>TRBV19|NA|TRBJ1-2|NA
TGTGCCAGTAGTACCCAGGACAGACGATATGGCTACACCTTC
CASSTQDRRYGYTF
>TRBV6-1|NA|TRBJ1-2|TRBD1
TGTGCCAGCAGTGAACCGGGACAGGGAATCTATGGCTACACCTTC
CASSEPGQGIYGYTF
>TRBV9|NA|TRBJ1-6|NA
TGTGCCAGCAGCTTATCACAGCTAAATAATTCACCCCTCCACTTT
CASSLSQLNNSPLHF
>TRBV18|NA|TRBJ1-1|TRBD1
TGTGCCAGCTCACTCGGACAGGCGAACACTGAAGCTTTCTTT
CASSLGQANTEAFF
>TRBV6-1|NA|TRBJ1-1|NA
TGTGCCAGCAGTGAAGGGACATCCCAGGGAGCTTTCTTT
CASSEGTSQGAFF
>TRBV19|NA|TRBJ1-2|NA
TGTGCCAGTAGTATGGGGAGTAGCGCTAACTATGGCTACACCTTC
CASSMGSSANYGYTF
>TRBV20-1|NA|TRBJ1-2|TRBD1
TGCAGTGCTAGACTGGACAGGTCCCCCTTC
CSARLDRSPF
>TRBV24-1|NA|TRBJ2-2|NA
TGTGCCACCAGTGACCTCACAGGAACCGGGGAGCTGTTTTTT
CATSDLTGTGELFF
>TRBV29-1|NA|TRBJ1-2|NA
TGCAGCGTTGTGGGGCAGTCCCTCTATGGCTACACCTTC
CSVVGQSLYGYTF
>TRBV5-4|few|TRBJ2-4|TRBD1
TGTGCCAGCAGACCTGGACAGGACCTAGCCAAAAACATTCAGTACTTC
CASRPGQDLAKNIQYF
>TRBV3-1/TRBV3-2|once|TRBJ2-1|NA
TGTGCCAGCAGCCAACTAGCGATCTCCTACAATGAGCAGTTCTTC
CASSQLAISYNEQFF
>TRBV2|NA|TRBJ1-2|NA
TGTGCCAGCAGTGAGGCAGGGCGGTGGGGCTACACCTTC
CASSEAGRWGYTF
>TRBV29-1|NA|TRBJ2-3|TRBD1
TGCAGCGTTGAACGACAGGGGAACACAGATACGCAGTATTTT
CSVERQGNTDTQYF
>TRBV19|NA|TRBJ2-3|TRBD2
TGTGCCAGTAGTCCGGGGGGGGTCACAGATACGCAGTATTTT
CASSPGGVTDTQYF
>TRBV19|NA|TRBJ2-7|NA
TGTGCCAGTAGTATAGGCACAGGCTACGAGCAGTACTTC
CASSIGTGYEQYF